One and the same sample provided the 24 T cell receptor beta chains below, sequenced in a study of blood T cell repertoires in COVID-19. The protocol was immunoSEQ multiplex PCR, while the TCRdb copy is restricted to in-frame clones and leaves out a portion. The table shows 250,000 to 300,000 clones, with roughly 91% occurring only once. Specimen: PBMCs or T cells enriched from blood (not recorded which). All receptors come from a woman aged 55 to 70 who had recovered from COVID-19.

The chain is built from TRBV5-1 and TRBJ2-3, with 12 bases matching TRBD1. The CDR3 consists of 14 residues. The V and J ends lost 6 bases and 3 bases, in that order; junction bases with no gene match: 2. Germline loops: CDR1 SGHRS, CDR2 YFSETQ. Written as DNA, the CDR3 is TGCGCCAGCAAGGGACAGGGGGCAACAGATACGCAGTATTTT. Its protein product is CASKGQGATDTQYF.

This chain uses TRBV27 with TRBJ1-1; D remains ambiguous. The CDR3 has 12 residues. Deletions cut 11 bases from V and 4 bases from J, with 14 bases between. Germline loops: CDR1 MNHEY, CDR2 SMNVEV (reference sequence). This CDR3 is CAAGPVGTEAFF. In DNA, the CDR3 is TGTGCCGCGGGTCCGGTGGGCACTGAAGCTTTCTTT.

The V call is TRBV11-3, the J call TRBJ2-7; weak D call: TRBD2 (6 bases). This CDR3 is built from 13 residues. Germline CDR1 SGHNT, CDR2 YENEEA. V lost 5 bases to trimming and J lost 0 bases, with 8 bases between them. CDR3 bases: TGTGCCAGCAGCACGGGAGTCTCCTACGAGCAGTACTTC. As protein: CASSTGVSYEQYF.

The chain recombines TRBV5-1 with TRBJ2-5; D gene uncertain. Per the germline V gene, CDR1 is SGHRS and CDR2 is YFSETQ. V gave up 5 bases and J gave up 5 bases, with 13 bases separating them. This CDR3 is 13 amino acids long. This CDR3 reads CASRFSPGETQYF. The CDR3 DNA is TGCGCCAGCAGGTTTTCCCCCGGGGAGACCCAGTACTTC.

The genes are TRBV12-2 and TRBJ1-5; TRBD1, the table's D call, lacks a check against the DNA. TRBV12-2 is recorded as a pseudogene. This CDR3 is 14 amino acids long. The CDR3 is CASGGQGYNQPQHF. CDR3 in DNA: TGTGCAAGTGGGGGACAGGGCTACAATCAGCCCCAGCATTTT.

V and J are TRBV19 and TRBJ1-5, with 10 nucleotides matching TRBD1. J was trimmed by 3 bases and V by 9 bases; bases with no gene match: 8. The CDR3 has 15 amino acids. Germline V gene sequence: CDR1 LNHDA, CDR2 SQIVND (reference sequence). CDR3 region: CASRDRGRDNQPQHF. The CDR3 DNA reads TGTGCCAGCAGGGACAGGGGAAGGGACAATCAGCCCCAGCATTTT. The variable domain in full, with the rest retrieved from reference TRBV19 and TRBJ1-5, is DGGITQSPKYLFRKEGQNVTLSCEQNLNHDAMYWYRQDPGQGLRLIYYSQIVNDFQKGDIAEGYSVSREKKESFPLTVTSAQKNPTAFYLCASRDRGRDNQPQHFGDGTRLSIL.

J is TRBJ2-2 and V is TRBV7-3; perhaps TRBD2 as D (5 bases). V was pared by 5 bases and J by 0 bases, with 10 bases between. There are 15 residues in the CDR3. Per the germline V gene, CDR1 is SGHTA and CDR2 is FQGTGA. The CDR3 sequence: CASSKSGANTGELFF. CDR3 coding DNA: TGTGCCAGCAGCAAGTCCGGGGCGAACACCGGGGAGCTGTTTTTT.

This chain uses TRBV6-5 with TRBJ2-1; 10 bases are shared with TRBD2. The CDR3 contains 14 residues. V dropped 8 bases and J dropped 5; count of bases not matched to a gene: 6. Germline CDR1 is MNHEY and CDR2 is SVGAGI. The CDR3 protein is CASEVAGGHNEQFF. CDR3 nucleotide sequence: TGTGCCAGCGAAGTAGCGGGAGGCCACAATGAGCAGTTCTTC.

This sequence joins TRBV3-1 (or the pseudogene TRBV3-2) and TRBJ2-2, with D perhaps TRBD2 (5 bases). CDR1 is LGHDT and CDR2 is YNNKEL in the germline V gene (reference sequence). Between the trimmed V and J ends, which lost 6 bases and 4 bases, there was a span of 15 bases. The CDR3 has 15 amino acids. The CDR3 DNA is TGTGCCAGCAGACTCGGCCTCGCGGGCACCGGGGAGCTGTTTTTT. It encodes CASRLGLAGTGELFF.

The CDR3 nucleotides read TGCAGTGCTAGTAAGGGACTGGAGGCTGGCATTCAGTACTTC. It codes for CSASKGLEAGIQYF. The chain is built from TRBV20-1 and TRBJ2-4, with a possible D match to TRBD2 (6 bases). V was shortened by 3 bases and J by 9 bases, with 18 bases between the two germline ends. CDR1 is DFQATT, CDR2 SNEGSKA, per germline (reference sequence). The CDR3 sequence is 14 residues long.

The chain uses TRBV30 and TRBJ1-5; D is uncertain. The CDR3 consists of 13 residues. Trimming took off 3 bases at V and 0 bases at J, with 6 bases between the two ends. Germline V gene data show CDR1 as GTSNPN and CDR2 as SVGIG (reference sequence). This CDR3 reads CAWRADSNQPQHF. Written as DNA, the CDR3 is TGTGCCTGGAGAGCTGATAGCAATCAGCCCCAGCATTTT.

This clone appeared once. Within the sample, other DNA sequences also encode this same CDR3. The chain joins TRBV28 to TRBJ1-1; unclear D gene. CDR1 MDHEN and CDR2 SYDVKM come from the germline V gene. The V gene lost 9 bases and the J gene lost 0 bases, with 5 bases spanning the gap. This CDR3 has 11 residues. CDR3 amino acids: CASTLNTEAFF. The DNA for the CDR3 is TGTGCCAGTACACTGAACACTGAAGCTTTCTTT.

V and J are TRBV28 and TRBJ2-1, with TRBD1 as a possible D gene (6 bases). In germline, CDR1 is MDHEN, CDR2 SYDVKM. The CDR3 extends over 14 amino acids. Between the trimmed V and J ends, which lost 3 bases and 4 bases, there was a span of 10 bases. The CDR3 reads CASSFFRGYNEQFF. CDR3 DNA sequence: TGTGCCAGCAGTTTCTTCAGGGGTTACAATGAGCAGTTCTTC.

The gene calls are TRBV7-9 and TRBJ2-5, with TRBD2 matching over 9 bases. CDR1 and CDR2 from the germline V gene are SEHNR and FQNEAQ (reference sequence). Losses at the gene ends were 1 base for V and 5 bases for J; bases not matched to a gene: 5. The CDR3 runs to 15 residues. Here the CDR3 DNA reads TGTGCCAGCAGCTTAGTTGGCGGGAGGGCCGAGACCCAGTACTTC. As protein: CASSLVGGRAETQYF.

The rearrangement joins TRBV5-1 to TRBJ1-1; no firm D call. The CDR3 covers 14 residues. The V gene's germline CDR1 is SGHRS and CDR2 YFSETQ. V gave up 6 bases and J gave up 5 bases, with 17 bases separating them. This CDR3 is CASTRAWRETEAFF. The CDR3 DNA reads as TGCGCCAGCACGAGGGCTTGGCGGGAAACTGAAGCTTTCTTT.

The V and J genes are TRBV5-5 and TRBJ2-3; 7 bases align to TRBD1. With V trimmed by 4 bases and J by 2 bases, 4 bases remained unmatched. This CDR3 has 14 amino acids. Germline V gene sequence: CDR1 SGHKS, CDR2 YYEKEE (reference sequence). The chain's CDR3 is CASSRDRNTDTQYF. DNA for the CDR3: TGTGCCAGCAGCCGGGACAGAAACACAGATACGCAGTATTTT.

The chain employs TRBV27 and TRBJ2-1; D remains unclear. Trimming removed 4 bases at V and 9 bases at J, with 7 bases between. The germline V gene has CDR1 MNHEY and CDR2 SMNVEV (reference sequence). CDR3 length equals 11 residues. The CDR3 sequence is CASSSWAEQFF. DNA of the CDR3: TGTGCCAGCAGTTCTTGGGCTGAGCAGTTCTTC.

This rearrangement joins TRBV10-1 to TRBJ2-7, with 9 bases lining up with TRBD1. CDR3 length: 15 amino acids. With 6 bases clipped from V and 0 bases from J, the junction kept 6 bases outside the gene matches. The germline CDR1 and CDR2 sequences are WNHNN and SYGVQD (reference sequence). Written as DNA, the CDR3 is TGCGCCAGCAGCCCCGGGACAGGGCCCTCCTACGAGCAGTACTTC. As protein: CASSPGTGPSYEQYF.

This clone was observed a single time. V and J are TRBV11-2 and TRBJ2-7, with TRBD2 as a possible D gene (6 bases). Per germline, CDR1 SGHAT and CDR2 FQNNGV. V was trimmed by 0 bases and J by 2 bases, leaving 11 bases between them. The CDR3 runs 15 residues. CDR3 loop: CASSLDGSGPYEQYF. CDR3 DNA sequence: TGTGCCAGCAGCTTAGATGGGAGCGGGCCCTACGAGCAGTACTTC.

This chain links TRBV24-1 with TRBJ2-1; the match to TRBD1 covers 10 bases. Germline trimming cut 1 base from V and 8 bases from J; bases unmatched to any gene: 7. Germline CDR1 reads KGHDR; CDR2 reads SFDVKD. This CDR3 comprises 16 residues. The CDR3 here is CATSDLGGQGNDEQFF. CDR3 sequence (DNA): TGTGCCACCAGTGATTTAGGGGGACAGGGGAACGATGAGCAGTTCTTC.

The chain has TRBV9 and TRBJ1-5; TRBD1 aligns across 7 bases. Germline-derived CDR1 and CDR2 are SGDLS and YYNGEE. Losses at the gene ends were 7 bases for V and 8 bases for J; bases not matched to a gene: 12. CDR3 length: 14 amino acids. CDR3: CASSEGARIEPQHF. The CDR3 region has the DNA TGTGCCAGCTCTGAGGGGGCGCGGATTGAGCCCCAGCATTTT. The entire variable domain, with the rest obtained from reference TRBV9 and TRBJ1-5, is as follows: DSGVTQTPKHLITATGQRVTLRCSPRSGDLSVYWYQQSLDQGLQFLIQYYNGEERAKGNILERFSAQQFPDLHSELNLSSLELGDSALYFCASSEGARIEPQHFGDGTRLSIL.

This sequence joins TRBV29-1 and TRBJ1-1; TRBD1 matches 7 bases. Germline V gene lookup returns CDR1 SQVTM and CDR2 ANQGSEA. This CDR3 comprises 13 residues. V shed 3 bases, J shed 2 bases, and the junction held 3 bases outside the gene matches. The CDR3: CSVEAGGNTEAFF. CDR3 bases: TGCAGCGTTGAGGCAGGGGGAAACACTGAAGCTTTCTTT.

The V and J genes are TRBV5-1 and TRBJ2-1; 7 bases are a match to TRBD2. CDR3 size: 15 residues. Germline-derived CDR1 and CDR2 are SGHRS and YFSETQ. Unmatched junction bases numbered 10, after V lost 5 bases and J lost 5 bases. The CDR3 reads CASSSSSGTNNEQFF. For the CDR3, the DNA is TGCGCCAGCAGTTCTTCATCCGGGACTAACAATGAGCAGTTCTTC.

The chain uses TRBV18 and TRBJ2-7; a weak D match, TRBD2 (5 bases). The germline CDR1 and CDR2 sequences are KGHSH and LQKENI. V lost 3 bases, J lost 3 bases, and 12 bases lay in between. The CDR3 has 14 amino acids. The chain's CDR3 is CASSPGEGFYEQYF. The CDR3 DNA follows: TGTGCCAGCTCACCCGGCGAGGGATTCTACGAGCAGTACTTC.